Listed here is a single T cell receptor beta chain. Its antigen is as yet unknown. This specimen comes from a study of T cells after yellow fever vaccination. Study-wide findings and caveats: Reappearing after the booster were most of the clones from primary vaccination (96% CD4, 70% to 90% CD8). Only a small proportion of the clonotypes turned up in both the CD4 and the CD8 compartments, likely arising from convergent recombination.

The CDR3 consists of 13 residues. Trimming cost V 8 bases and J 5 bases; bases outside gene matches: 9. Germline V gene sequence: CDR1 ENHRY, CDR2 SYGVKD. Template-switching 5'RACE yielded the TCR cDNA; a universal primer site and UMIs were added in the process. TCRdb ran MiXCR on the 5' RACE reads and lists one entry per CDR3 protein. The table records 400,000 or so distinct CDR3 sequences, around 6.5% of them present only once. The receptor was derived from a man aged 25 to 40 who received the YFV17D yellow fever vaccine. The genes are TRBV10-3 and TRBJ2-7; 7 nucleotides align to TRBD1. Sequenced material: PBMCs, taken 5 days after the yellow fever booster vaccination. DNA for the CDR3: TGTGCCATCCGAGGGAGACAGGGAGACGAGCAGTACTTC. Amino acid sequence: CAIRGRQGDEQYF.